These 9 T cell receptor beta chains were all obtained from the same sample, sequenced in a study of glioma-infiltrating T cells. Using RNA template, CDR3s of TCR alpha and beta were amplified with iRepertoire arm-PCR. In TCRdb, the multiplex PCR reads were re-called with MiXCR into one record per CDR3 protein. The sample yields 100,000 to 150,000 distinct CDR3 sequences, 20% to 25% seen once. Sequencing was done on a sample of glioma tissue, nonneoplastic brain tissue, or PBMCs (not recorded which). The source of these receptors is a human donor with low-grade glioma or glioblastoma, undergoing nonglioma brain surgery, or in good health (not recorded which).

This clonotype appeared many times. V is TRBV25-1 and J is TRBJ2-1, with a possible D match to TRBD2 (5 bases). There are 12 residues in the CDR3. The V end was cut by 5 bases, the J end by 15 bases, with 17 bases between. Germline CDR1 reads MGHDK; CDR2 reads SYGVNS. CDR3 amino acids: CASSLSRGDRFF. The CDR3 nucleotides read TGTGCCAGCAGTTTATCACGGGGTGATAGGTTCTTC.

Remarks on this clonotype: This could be a read error, since a much larger clone is one nucleotide away. V gene TRBV7-2 combines with J gene TRBJ2-3; D is ambiguous. Germline V lookup: CDR1 SGHTA, CDR2 FQGNSA. The CDR3 extends over 14 amino acids. V shed 5 bases and J shed 4 bases, with 13 bases lying between them. CDR3 amino acids: CASSPRLIPDTQYF. The CDR3 DNA sequence: TGTGCCAGCAGCCCCCGACTTATTCCAGATACGCAGTATTTT.

For this clonotype: It may be a read error: a sequence one base away is much more abundant. This sequence joins TRBV4-1 and TRBJ2-3; D unresolved. Germline values: CDR1 MGHRA, CDR2 YSYEKL. This CDR3 contains 15 residues. The V end was cut by 1 base, the J end by 5 bases, with 13 bases between. In DNA, the CDR3 is TGCGCCAGCAGCCAAGCGGCCCCCCCGAAAGATACGCAGTATTTT. Translation gives CASSQAAPPKDTQYF.

Many counts were recorded for this clonotype. The chain uses TRBV20-1 and TRBJ1-5; TRBD1 agrees at 8 bases. Germline V gives CDR1 DFQATT, CDR2 SNEGSKA (reference sequence). The CDR3 runs 15 residues. J lost 0 bases, V lost 5 bases, and 6 bases had no gene match. The CDR3 bases are TGCAGTGCTCGCGACAGGGGACTTAGCAATCAGCCCCAGCATTTT. Translating it yields CSARDRGLSNQPQHF.

This chain joins TRBV20-1 and TRBJ1-3, with a possible D match to TRBD1 (5 bases). V lost 6 bases and J lost 12, with 21 bases in between. The germline CDR1 and CDR2 sequences are DFQATT and SNEGSKA (reference sequence). This CDR3 contains 13 residues. This chain's CDR3 is CSAPGGDLSGIYF. The DNA of the CDR3 is TGCAGTGCCCCCGGGGGAGACCTTTCGGGCATATATTTT.

This clonotype turned up a few times. The gene calls are TRBV7-9 and TRBJ2-7, with 11 bases aligning to TRBD1. V lost 5 bases, J lost 2 bases, and 5 bases stayed unmatched. Germline V CDR1 and CDR2: SEHNR, FQNEAQ (reference sequence). The CDR3 consists of 15 residues. The CDR3 is CASSPGQGAPYEQYV. The CDR3 DNA sequence: TGTGCCAGCAGCCCCGGACAGGGGGCACCCTACGAGCAGTACGTC.

The rearrangement links TRBV5-1 to TRBJ2-5; tentative D call: TRBD2 (5 bases). In germline, CDR1 is SGHRS, CDR2 YFSETQ. The CDR3 runs to 13 residues. The ends were cut back, 0 bases at V and 7 bases at J, with 10 bases in the middle. The CDR3 protein is CASSLGEQSTQYF. CDR3 bases: TGCGCCAGCAGCTTGGGGGAGCAGTCGACCCAGTACTTC. Looking up the rest from reference TRBV5-1 and TRBJ2-5 gives the full variable domain: KAGVTQTPRYLIKTRGQQVTLSCSPISGHRSVSWYQQTPGQGLQFLFEYFSETQRNKGNFPGRFSGRQFSNSRSEMNVSTLELGDSALYLCASSLGEQSTQYFGPGTRLLVL.

This clonotype was observed many times. This chain uses TRBV24-1 with TRBJ2-3, with D unclear. Germline assignment: CDR1 KGHDR and CDR2 SFDVKD. CDR3 length: 11 residues. V gave up 3 bases and J gave up 4 bases, with 1 base separating them. The CDR3 DNA sequence: TGTGCCACCAGTGATCCAGATACGCAGTATTTT. Translated, it gives CATSDPDTQYF.

On this clonotype: A read error may be the cause here, since a much bigger clone is one base away. J is TRBJ1-5 and V is TRBV28, with 8 bases lining up with TRBD1. CDR3 length equals 15 residues. In germline, CDR1 is MDHEN, CDR2 SYDVKM. Trimming removed 6 bases from V and 5 bases from J; junction bases left unmatched: 9. As DNA, the CDR3 is TGTGCCAGCAGACGGGGCAGGGGGCTGGATCAGCCCCAGCATTTT. Residues: CASRRGRGLDQPQHF.